One sample yielded the 8 T cell receptor beta chains listed below, sequenced in a study of T cell responses to AZD1222 COVID-19 vaccine. Sequencing was performed with immunoSEQ multiplex PCR; in TCRdb, only in-frame clones are kept and a portion is missing. The data show around 140,000 clones, roughly 90% seen once. The sample in question was peripheral blood, obtained on day 0 of AZD1222 vaccination. Receptors originate from an adult in good health.

CDR3 loop: CASSQGSGVGNQPQHF. The CDR3, as DNA: TGTGCCAGCAGCCAAGGATCCGGGGTCGGCAATCAGCCCCAGCATTTT. This rearrangement joins TRBV3-1 (or the pseudogene TRBV3-2) to TRBJ1-5; D remains ambiguous. The ends were cut back, 1 base at V and 2 bases at J, with 12 bases in the middle. CDR1 and CDR2 (germline): LGHDT, YNNKEL (reference sequence). There are 16 residues in the CDR3.

This clone was picked up a small number of times. The chain couples TRBV7-9 to TRBJ1-2; the D gene is possibly TRBD1 (5 bases). V was cut by 8 bases and J by 5 bases, with 15 bases left in between. The length of the CDR3 is 13 residues. Germline CDR1 and CDR2: SEHNR and FQNEAQ (reference sequence). CDR3 residues: CASRDSALYGYTF. Written as DNA, the CDR3 is TGTGCCAGCCGAGACAGTGCCCTGTATGGCTACACCTTC.

The V and J genes are TRBV3-1 (or the pseudogene TRBV3-2) and TRBJ2-2; D gene unclear. CDR3 size: 13 residues. CDR1 is LGHDT, CDR2 YNNKEL, per germline (reference sequence). Trimming cost V 4 bases and J 5 bases, with 8 bases left between them. CDR3 in DNA: TGTGCCAGCAGCCCAAGTGGGACCGGGGAGCTGTTTTTT. This encodes CASSPSGTGELFF.

This chain links TRBV28 with TRBJ1-5, with D hard to call. V was clipped by 8 bases and J by 5 bases, with 7 bases between them. The CDR3 length is 11 residues. Germline CDR1 reads MDHEN; CDR2 reads SYDVKM. The CDR3 loop is CASGPDQPQHF. The CDR3 nucleotides read TGTGCCAGCGGCCCAGATCAGCCCCAGCATTTT.

The gene calls are TRBV25-1 and TRBJ2-3, with D possibly called TRBD1 or TRBD2 (6 bases each). CDR1 is MGHDK, CDR2 SYGVNS, per germline. This CDR3 is 15 amino acids long. V was cut by 5 bases and J by 1 base, with 13 bases left in between. The CDR3 is CASSPRGQGTDTQYF. The CDR3 region has the DNA TGTGCCAGCAGTCCCCGGGGGCAAGGCACAGATACGCAGTATTTT.

This sequence joins TRBV5-6 and TRBJ2-1; D is possibly TRBD1 or TRBD2 (5 bases each). Deletions cut 0 bases from V and 0 bases from J, with 10 bases between. Germline CDR1 reads SGHDT; CDR2 reads YYEEEE. This CDR3 spans 16 amino acids. CDR3 protein: CASSLDAGSSYNEQFF. The DNA of the CDR3 is TGTGCCAGCAGCTTGGACGCAGGGAGCTCCTACAATGAGCAGTTCTTC.

This sequence joins TRBV11-2 and TRBJ2-7; D not resolved. Trimming removed 5 bases at V and 2 bases at J, with 13 bases between. The germline CDR1 and CDR2 sequences are SGHAT and FQNNGV. The CDR3 has 14 amino acids. This chain's CDR3 is CASSRIRSPYEQYF. The CDR3 nucleotides are TGTGCCAGCAGCCGCATCCGTAGCCCCTACGAGCAGTACTTC.

The chain couples TRBV7-9 to TRBJ2-5, with D hard to call. The CDR3 covers 15 residues. CDR1 is SEHNR and CDR2 is FQNEAQ in the germline V gene (reference sequence). V lost 0 bases to trimming and J lost 5 bases, with 13 bases between them. The CDR3 protein is CASSLARFAQETQYF. In DNA form, the CDR3 reads TGTGCCAGCAGCTTAGCCCGGTTCGCTCAGGAGACCCAGTACTTC. Looking up the rest from reference TRBV7-9 and TRBJ2-5 gives the full variable domain: DTGVSQNPRHKITKRGQNVTFRCDPISEHNRLYWYRQTLGQGPEFLTYFQNEAQLEKSRLLSDRFSAERPKGSFSTLEIQRTEQGDSAMYLCASSLARFAQETQYFGPGTRLLVL.